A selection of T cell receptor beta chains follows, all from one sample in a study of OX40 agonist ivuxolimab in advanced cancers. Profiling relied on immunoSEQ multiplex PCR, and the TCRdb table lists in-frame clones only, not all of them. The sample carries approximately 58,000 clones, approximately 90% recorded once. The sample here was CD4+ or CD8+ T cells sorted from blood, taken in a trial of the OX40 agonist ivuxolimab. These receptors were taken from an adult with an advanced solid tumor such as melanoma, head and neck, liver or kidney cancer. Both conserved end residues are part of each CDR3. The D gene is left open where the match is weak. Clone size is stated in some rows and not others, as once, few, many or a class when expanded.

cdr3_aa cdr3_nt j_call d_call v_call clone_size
CASSQRQRYDTGELFF TGCGCCAGCAGCCAACGACAGAGGTACGACACCGGGGAGCTGTTTTTT TRBJ2-2 - TRBV4-3 -
CASSPLKVPIYEQYF TGTGCCAGCAGCCCATTAAAGGTCCCCATCTACGAGCAGTACTTC TRBJ2-7 - TRBV28 -
CASSLISVGYNEQFF TGTGCCAGCAGCTTAATAAGTGTCGGCTACAATGAGCAGTTCTTC TRBJ2-1 - TRBV11-2 -
CASSQDGASGRVNEQFF TGTGCCAGCAGCCAAGATGGGGCTAGCGGGAGAGTCAATGAGCAGTTCTTC TRBJ2-1 TRBD2 TRBV4-2 -
CASSLSSGKTDTQYF TGTGCCAGCAGTTTATCCAGCGGGAAAACAGATACGCAGTATTTT TRBJ2-3 TRBD2 TRBV27 once
CASREGQFDSNQPQHF TGTGCCAGCAGGGAGGGACAGTTTGATAGCAATCAGCCCCAGCATTTT TRBJ1-5 TRBD1 TRBV28 -
CAKPGQGNSGANVLTF TGTGCCAAACCGGGACAGGGTAACTCTGGGGCCAACGTCCTGACTTTC TRBJ2-6 TRBD1 TRBV5-3 once
CASGFQAGIAASTDTQYF TGTGCTAGTGGTTTCCAGGCGGGGATAGCGGCGAGCACAGATACGCAGTATTTT TRBJ2-3 - TRBV12-5 -
CASSLQGPEQYF TGTGCCAGCAGTTTACAAGGCCCCGAGCAGTACTTC TRBJ2-7 - TRBV28 -
CASSPSGTTNTGELFF TGTGCCAGCAGTCCTAGCGGGACTACGAACACCGGGGAGCTGTTTTTT TRBJ2-2 TRBD2 TRBV9 -
CASTHAEGRTEYF TGTGCCAGCACGCACGCGGAGGGCAGGACGGAGTATTTT TRBJ2-3 - TRBV27 -
CASSLGGGLTDTQYF TGTGCCAGCAGTTTAGGGGGCGGCCTAACGGATACGCAGTATTTT TRBJ2-3 - TRBV27 -
CASSLGGRVNTEAFF TGTGCCAGCAGTTTAGGGGGACGAGTTAACACTGAAGCTTTCTTT TRBJ1-1 - TRBV6-5 -
CASSEAPLAGNEQFF TGCGCCAGCAGTGAGGCCCCGCTAGCGGGAAATGAGCAGTTCTTC TRBJ2-1 TRBD2 TRBV10-1 -
CASTMRGASYEQYF TGTGCCAGCACTATGAGAGGGGCCTCCTACGAGCAGTACTTC TRBJ2-7 - TRBV28 -
CASSLRAATSGSSYEQYF TGTGCCAGCAGCTTACGGGCCGCGACTAGCGGGAGCTCCTACGAGCAGTACTTC TRBJ2-7 TRBD2 TRBV7-8 -
CASSLGDSGSYEQYF TGTGCCAGCAGCTTAGGTGACAGCGGGAGTTACGAGCAGTACTTC TRBJ2-7 TRBD2 TRBV7-9 -
CASSYGGPYNSPLHF TGCGCCAGCAGCTACGGGGGGCCCTATAATTCACCCCTCCACTTT TRBJ1-6 - TRBV10-2 -
CASTDRGIGIYGYTF TGTGCCAGCACCGACAGGGGTATAGGGATCTATGGCTACACCTTC TRBJ1-2 TRBD1 TRBV28 -
CASSILGELYSNQPQHF TGTGCCAGTAGTATCTTAGGGGAACTCTATAGCAATCAGCCCCAGCATTTT TRBJ1-5 - TRBV19 -
CASSAGPQVGEQYF TGTGCCAGCAGTGCCGGACCCCAAGTTGGCGAGCAGTACTTC TRBJ2-7 - TRBV6-1 -
CASSYNSYEQYF TGTGCCAGCAGCTACAACTCCTACGAGCAGTACTTC TRBJ2-7 - TRBV5-5 few
CASSTRTSGRTDTQYF TGTGCCAGCAGCACCAGGACTAGCGGGAGGACAGATACGCAGTATTTT TRBJ2-3 TRBD2 TRBV7-9 once
CASSFVAGGPAQYF TGTGCCAGCAGTTTTGTAGCGGGAGGGCCGGCGCAGTATTTT TRBJ2-3 TRBD2 TRBV28 once
CASSQDPPLAGGPRETQYF TGTGCCAGCAGCCAAGACCCCCCTCTAGCGGGAGGACCCCGAGAGACCCAGTACTTC TRBJ2-5 TRBD2 TRBV4-2 -
CASSLEYPGQETQYF TGTGCCAGCAGCTTAGAGTATCCAGGCCAAGAGACCCAGTACTTC TRBJ2-5 - TRBV11-2 -
CASSIRRGLVETQYF TGTGCCAGCAGCATCCGGCGGGGGTTGGTGGAGACCCAGTACTTC TRBJ2-5 TRBD2 TRBV7-9 -
CASSQEGGVPYYEQYF TGCGCCAGCAGCCAGGAAGGGGGGGTCCCCTATTACGAGCAGTACTTC TRBJ2-7 - TRBV4-1 -
CASSQVNTEMNTEAFF TGCGCCAGCAGCCAAGTAAATACAGAAATGAACACTGAAGCTTTCTTT TRBJ1-1 - TRBV4-1 -
CASRETGPSWGETQYF TGTGCCAGTAGGGAGACAGGGCCGTCTTGGGGAGAGACCCAGTACTTC TRBJ2-5 TRBD1 TRBV19 -
CASSFELTGYEQFF TGTGCCAGCAGCTTTGAGTTGACGGGTTACGAGCAGTTCTTC TRBJ2-1 - TRBV5-4 -
CASSLNPSGRAVDTQYF TGTGCCAGCAGTCTCAACCCTAGCGGGAGGGCCGTAGATACGCAGTATTTT TRBJ2-3 TRBD2 TRBV27 -
CASSFPGQGGNTIYF TGTGCCAGCAGTTTCCCCGGACAGGGGGGAAACACCATATATTTT TRBJ1-3 TRBD1 TRBV27 -
CASRSRLFGETQYF TGTGCCAGCAGGTCCCGTTTGTTTGGCGAGACCCAGTACTTC TRBJ2-5 - TRBV7-9 once
CASKRGRWGYTF TGTGCCAGCAAAAGGGGGCGTTGGGGCTACACCTTC TRBJ1-2 - TRBV21-1 once
CASSQVHTRGSTDTQYF TGTGCCAGCAGCCAAGTCCATACGAGGGGGAGCACAGATACGCAGTATTTT TRBJ2-3 - TRBV14 once
CSDVAYTGELFF TGCAGCGACGTAGCGTACACCGGGGAGCTGTTTTTT TRBJ2-2 - TRBV29-1 -
CASSYGTDNYGYTF TGTGCCAGCAGTTACGGGACAGATAACTATGGCTACACCTTC TRBJ1-2 TRBD1 TRBV6-5 once
CASSTRGGNNEQFF TGTGCCAGCAGCACCCGGGGTGGGAACAATGAGCAGTTCTTC TRBJ2-1 - TRBV7-6 -
CASSQFILTEDTQYF TGTGCCAGCAGCCAATTTATATTGACAGAAGATACGCAGTATTTT TRBJ2-3 - TRBV6-4 -
CASSEGWTPTTYEQYF TGCGCCAGCTCAGAGGGGTGGACACCGACGACCTACGAGCAGTACTTC TRBJ2-7 - TRBV10-2 few
CASSLTDSYNEQFF TGTGCCAGCAGCCTTACCGACAGCTACAATGAGCAGTTCTTC TRBJ2-1 - TRBV28 -
CASSPHRQESSYEQYF TGTGCCAGCAGTCCCCACCGGCAGGAGAGCTCCTACGAGCAGTACTTC TRBJ2-7 - TRBV27 -
CASSLAGGGELFF TGTGCCAGCAGTCTAGCGGGTGGCGGGGAGCTGTTTTTT TRBJ2-2 TRBD2 TRBV7-2 -
CASLRIAGDGEQYF TGTGCCAGCCTCCGGATAGCGGGAGACGGCGAGCAGTACTTC TRBJ2-7 TRBD2 TRBV6-5 -